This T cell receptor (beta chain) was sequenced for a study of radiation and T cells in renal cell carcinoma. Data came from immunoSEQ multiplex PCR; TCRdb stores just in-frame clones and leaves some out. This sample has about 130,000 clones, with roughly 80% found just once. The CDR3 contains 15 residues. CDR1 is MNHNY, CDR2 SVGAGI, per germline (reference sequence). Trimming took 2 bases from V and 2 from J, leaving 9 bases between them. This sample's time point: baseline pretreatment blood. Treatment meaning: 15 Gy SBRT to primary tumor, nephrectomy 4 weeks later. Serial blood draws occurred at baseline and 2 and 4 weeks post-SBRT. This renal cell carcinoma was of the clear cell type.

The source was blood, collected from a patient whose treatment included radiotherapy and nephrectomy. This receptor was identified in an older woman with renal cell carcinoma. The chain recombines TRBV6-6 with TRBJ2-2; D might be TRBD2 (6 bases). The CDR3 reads CASSYAGTNTGELFF. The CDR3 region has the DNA TGTGCCAGCAGTTACGCCGGGACTAACACCGGGGAGCTGTTTTTT.